The present T cell receptor beta chain was sequenced within a study of blood T cell repertoires in COVID-19. About the study: COVID-19 samples collected from the United States, Italy and Spain covered acute and convalescent phases. In each case, the material was cDNA or gDNA derived from T cells, B-cell-depleted T cells, or PBMCs.

In the original processing: Reference gene primers were amplified, and this amplification served to estimate nucleated cell counts. The method was immunoSEQ multiplex PCR; TCRdb's version includes in-frame clones alone and lacks a portion of them. V, J and clone size derive from that table, while D and trimming were established from the DNA sequence. This sample has approximately 47,000 clones, with 86% found just once. Germline V gene lookup returns CDR1 GTSNPN and CDR2 SVGIG (reference sequence). V was pared by 5 bases and J by 7 bases, with 9 bases between. The CDR3 has 12 residues. The source of this sequence is an older woman with acute or convalescent COVID-19. The material sequenced was peripheral blood. The rearrangement joins TRBV30 to TRBJ1-6; D is undetermined. The CDR3 region has the DNA TGTGCCTGGGACTACAACAATTCACCCCTCCACTTT. It translates to CAWDYNNSPLHF.